This T cell receptor (beta chain) was identified in a study of blood T cell repertoires in COVID-19. The repertoire was sequenced with immunoSEQ multiplex PCR; TCRdb's copy has only in-frame clones and lacks some. The sample holds 230,000 or so clones, 80% to 85% seen once. V dropped 3 bases and J dropped 2 bases, with 10 bases sitting between them. This CDR3 has 14 amino acids. CDR1 is KGHSH and CDR2 is LQKENI in the germline V gene. The chain links TRBV18 to TRBJ1-1; D unresolved. The TCR originated in a man aged 45-60 years who had recovered from COVID-19. Material for sequencing was PBMCs or T cells enriched from blood (not recorded which). CDR3 region: CASSPQEGNTEAFF. CDR3 in DNA: TGTGCCAGCTCACCCCAGGAGGGTAACACTGAAGCTTTCTTT.